The 22 T cell receptor beta chains reported below all come from one sample, sequenced in a study of blood T cell repertoires in COVID-19. Only in-frame clones appear in the TCRdb table, and some are missing; sequencing was by immunoSEQ multiplex PCR. Of 450,000 to 500,000 clones in the sample, approximately 85% were seen once. Input material: peripheral blood. The receptors stem from a human donor in a cohort sampled during active COVID-19.

The rearrangement joins TRBV9 to TRBJ1-3; 9 nucleotides line up with TRBD1. The length of the CDR3 is 17 residues. V lost 3 bases to trimming and J lost 0 bases; unmatched junction nucleotides: 7. Germline lookup yields CDR1 SGDLS and CDR2 YYNGEE. The CDR3, as DNA: TGTGCCAGCAGCGCAGGACAGGGGCCCCTCTCTGGAAACACCATATATTTT. Its translation: CASSAGQGPLSGNTIYF.

V usage is TRBV7-9 and J usage is TRBJ2-3, with 10 bases aligning to TRBD1. The CDR3 has 17 residues. Germline V gene data show CDR1 as SEHNR and CDR2 as FQNEAQ (reference sequence). V lost 1 base, J lost 4 bases, and 8 bases stayed unmatched. The CDR3 loop is CASSLGDRGRWADTQYF. CDR3 DNA sequence: TGTGCCAGCAGCTTAGGTGACAGGGGGCGCTGGGCAGATACGCAGTATTTT.

The chain couples TRBV7-2 to TRBJ2-1; TRBD1 matches 7 bases. The germline V gene has CDR1 SGHTA and CDR2 FQGNSA. The CDR3 length is 14 residues. J gave up 9 bases and V 5 bases, and 10 bases lay outside the gene matches. In DNA form, the CDR3 reads TGTGCCAGCAGCCCTGCGGCAGGGGGTGCTGAGCAGTTCTTC. This sequence encodes CASSPAAGGAEQFF.

This rearrangement joins TRBV27 to TRBJ1-5, with 8 bases aligning to TRBD1. This CDR3 spans 15 amino acids. Germline loops: CDR1 MNHEY, CDR2 SMNVEV (reference sequence). The V gene end was trimmed by 6 bases and the J gene end by 4 bases; junction bases not matched to a gene: 8. CDR3 in DNA: TGTGCCAGCAGATCGACCTGGGACAGGAATCAGCCCCAGCATTTT. Translating it yields CASRSTWDRNQPQHF.

The rearrangement links TRBV6-5 to TRBJ1-6; possible D gene TRBD1, 6 bases. This CDR3 has 14 residues. V lost 10 bases, J lost 7 bases, and 17 bases lay in between. The V gene's germline CDR1 is MNHEY and CDR2 SVGAGI. CDR3 loop: CATENRESNSPLHF. The CDR3 DNA reads TGTGCCACGGAGAACAGGGAGAGCAATTCACCCCTCCACTTT.

The CDR3 sequence is CTSSQPRLAGKETQYF. The CDR3 DNA follows: TGCACCAGCAGCCAACCCCGACTAGCGGGGAAAGAGACCCAGTACTTC. V and J are TRBV1 and TRBJ2-5; TRBD2 reflects the table's D call only, with no check against the DNA. TRBV1 is marked as a pseudogene. This CDR3 comprises 16 residues.

V usage is TRBV29-1 and J usage is TRBJ2-1, with TRBD2 matching over 13 bases. The junction had 5 bases not matched to a gene; V was cut back by 5 bases and J by 1 base. Germline V gives CDR1 SQVTM, CDR2 ANQGSEA. The length of the CDR3 is 16 residues. The CDR3 DNA reads TGCAGCGTTCCGGGACTAGCGGGACTATCCTACAATGAGCAGTTCTTC. Residues: CSVPGLAGLSYNEQFF.

The V gene is TRBV23-1, the J gene TRBJ1-1, with D uncertain. TRBV23-1 is identified as an open reading frame with a role that is uncertain. This CDR3 has 11 residues. V was shortened by 4 bases and J by 11 bases, with 11 bases between the two germline ends. The CDR3 loop reads CASSLTSRAFF. CDR3 bases: TGCGCCAGCAGTCTTACCTCCCGGGCTTTCTTT.

The chain couples TRBV27 to TRBJ2-3, with 9 bases that match TRBD2. Germline trimming cut 6 bases from V and 5 bases from J; bases unmatched to any gene: 6. The length of the CDR3 is 14 residues. Germline V gene lookup returns CDR1 MNHEY and CDR2 SMNVEV (reference sequence). The CDR3 is CASRLSGSRDTQYF. Written as DNA, the CDR3 is TGTGCCAGCAGGCTTAGCGGGAGTAGAGATACGCAGTATTTT.

This clone was seen more than once but under ten times. The chain has TRBV6-4 and TRBJ1-2; 7 nucleotides line up with TRBD1. The CDR3 spans 12 residues. J was trimmed by 5 bases and V by 7 bases; bases with no gene match: 4. Germline lookup yields CDR1 MRHNA and CDR2 SNTAGT. CDR3 amino acids: CASTGTAYGYTF. The CDR3 DNA reads as TGTGCCAGCACTGGGACAGCTTATGGCTACACCTTC.

V is TRBV6-5 and J is TRBJ1-5; D not resolved. V dropped 4 bases and J dropped 6 bases, with 10 bases sitting between them. The germline gives CDR1 MNHEY, CDR2 SVGAGI. The CDR3 has 13 residues. The CDR3 region is CASSSGRAQPQHF. DNA for the CDR3: TGTGCCAGCAGTTCTGGCCGTGCTCAGCCCCAGCATTTT.

The V and J genes are TRBV7-3 and TRBJ2-2; 7 positions match TRBD1. The V gene's germline CDR1 is SGHTA and CDR2 FQGTGA. The J segment lost 6 bases and the V segment lost 5 bases, leaving 12 bases of the junction unmatched. CDR3 length: 16 amino acids. CDR3 DNA sequence: TGTGCCAGCAGCCCAAGACAGGGCATATTCGCCGGGGAGCTGTTTTTT. Translating gives CASSPRQGIFAGELFF.

The V call is TRBV6-5, the J call TRBJ2-7; a possible D gene is TRBD2 (8 bases). Germline-derived CDR1 and CDR2 are MNHEY and SVGAGI. The CDR3 has 15 residues. V dropped 6 bases and J dropped 7 bases, with 22 bases sitting between them. Here the CDR3 DNA reads TGTGCCAGCAGACCTTCGGGAGGGGGCGCTAATGAGCAGTACTTC. Translating it yields CASRPSGGGANEQYF.

The gene calls are TRBV2 and TRBJ2-2; 7 bases agree with TRBD2. The CDR3 has 14 amino acids. Germline CDR1 SNHLY, CDR2 FYNNEI. The J segment lost 0 bases and the V segment lost 9 bases, leaving 4 bases of the junction unmatched. CDR3 in DNA: TGTGCCAGTTGGGACTACTCGAACACCGGGGAGCTGTTTTTT. Amino acid sequence: CASWDYSNTGELFF.

This clone has just a few counts. Sequence at one end of the junction differs from germline and may be a read error. The chain carries TRBV7-7 and TRBJ2-3; D may be TRBD2 (5 bases). This CDR3 spans 15 amino acids. Germline V gene sequence: CDR1 SSHAT, CDR2 FNYEAQ (reference sequence). CDR3 amino acids: CASSLRDSSTDTQYF. Written as DNA, the CDR3 is TGTGCTAGCAGCTTACGGGATTCCAGCACAGATACGCAGTATTTT.

The genes are TRBV3-1 (or the pseudogene TRBV3-2) and TRBJ2-7, with 8 bases aligning to TRBD2. Germline lookup yields CDR1 LGHDT and CDR2 YNNKEL (reference sequence). The J segment lost 0 bases and the V segment lost 6 bases, leaving 4 bases of the junction unmatched. The CDR3 extends over 14 amino acids. CDR3 coding DNA: TGTGCCAGCAGGGTGAGCGGGAGCTCCTACGAGCAGTACTTC. It yields the protein CASRVSGSSYEQYF.

This chain uses TRBV29-1 with TRBJ2-1; TRBD2 matches 8 bases. J lost 8 bases, V lost 0 bases, and 6 bases had no gene match. The length of the CDR3 is 14 residues. Germline V gene lookup returns CDR1 SQVTM and CDR2 ANQGSEA. CDR3 residues: CSVEDRSSGYEQFF. The CDR3 region has the DNA TGCAGCGTTGAAGATCGGTCTAGCGGGTATGAGCAGTTCTTC.

V gene TRBV6-5 combines with J gene TRBJ1-2, with a possible D match to TRBD1 (5 bases). This CDR3 spans 12 amino acids. Per germline, CDR1 MNHEY and CDR2 SVGAGI. The V end was cut by 8 bases, the J end by 1 base, with 8 bases between. The CDR3 DNA reads as TGTGCCAGCTTAGGGGTTAACTATGGCTACACCTTC. This gives the protein CASLGVNYGYTF.

The rearrangement uses TRBV5-1 and TRBJ2-7, with a tentative D call TRBD2 (5 bases). Trimming cost V 4 bases and J 7 bases, with 15 bases left between them. The V gene's germline CDR1 is SGHRS and CDR2 YFSETQ. The CDR3 runs 13 residues. CDR3 residues: CASSPVEAREQYF. CDR3 DNA sequence: TGCGCCAGCAGCCCGGTGGAGGCCAGAGAGCAGTACTTC.

The chain couples TRBV6-6 to TRBJ2-1; D gene uncertain. V shed 6 bases and J shed 4 bases, with 13 bases lying between them. Germline CDR1 MNHNY, CDR2 SVGAGI (reference sequence). The CDR3 is 14 amino acids. The CDR3 DNA reads as TGTGCCAGCAGGAAAGAACTCCCTTACAATGAGCAGTTCTTC. Translation: CASRKELPYNEQFF.

The chain carries TRBV19 and TRBJ1-2; 7 bases align to TRBD1. Looked up from germline, CDR1 is LNHDA and CDR2 is SQIVND (reference sequence). The CDR3 runs 15 residues. The V gene end was trimmed by 1 base and the J gene end by 4 bases; junction bases not matched to a gene: 6. Written as DNA, the CDR3 is TGTGCCAGTAGTATAGGGGGGACAGCACCCTATGGCTACACCTTC. Its translation: CASSIGGTAPYGYTF.

J is TRBJ2-3 and V is TRBV6-1; D gene unclear. V lost 4 bases to trimming and J lost 0 bases, with 14 bases between them. The CDR3 runs 16 residues. Germline V gene lookup returns CDR1 MNHNS and CDR2 SASEGT. The CDR3 coding sequence is TGTGCCAGCAGTGGTGCGAGGAACCCTAGCACAGATACGCAGTATTTT. Amino acid sequence: CASSGARNPSTDTQYF.